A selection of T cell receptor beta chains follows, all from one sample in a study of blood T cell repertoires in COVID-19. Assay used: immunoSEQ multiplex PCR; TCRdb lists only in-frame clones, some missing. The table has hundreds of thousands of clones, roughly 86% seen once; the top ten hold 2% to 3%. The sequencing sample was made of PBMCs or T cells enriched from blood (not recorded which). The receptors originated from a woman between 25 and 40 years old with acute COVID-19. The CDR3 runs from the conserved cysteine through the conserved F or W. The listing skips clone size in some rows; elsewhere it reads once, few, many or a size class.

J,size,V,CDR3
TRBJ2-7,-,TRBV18,CASSPPENHEQYF
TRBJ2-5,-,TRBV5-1,CASSSKFRGTQYQETQYF
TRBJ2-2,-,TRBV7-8,CAGAQGSTTGELFF
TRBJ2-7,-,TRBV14,CASRRDSYDYEQYF
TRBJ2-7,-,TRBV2,CASSAIAVEQYF
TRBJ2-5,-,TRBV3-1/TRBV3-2,CASSQDRGETQYF
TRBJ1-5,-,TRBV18,CASSRGTGMFNQPQHF
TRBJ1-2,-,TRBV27,CASSPIDRESGYTF
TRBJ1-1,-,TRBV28,CASSPTGGMNTEAFF
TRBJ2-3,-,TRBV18,CASSPRGRNTDTQYF
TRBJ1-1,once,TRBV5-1,CASSLGGQGGTEAFF
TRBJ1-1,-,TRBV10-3,CAIKGTGVRNTEAFF
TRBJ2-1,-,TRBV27,CASSLSRDRLYNEQFF
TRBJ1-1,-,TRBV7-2,CASSLESSEMNTEAFF
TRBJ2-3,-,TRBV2,CASSKPIETGDTQYF
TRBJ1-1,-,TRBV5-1,CASSPYPGTEAFF
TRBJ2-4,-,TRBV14,CASSQTEDQSKNIQYF
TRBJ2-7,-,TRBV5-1,CASSFRDYEQYF
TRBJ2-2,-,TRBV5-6,CASSSRMGQGNRELFF
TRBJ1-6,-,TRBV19,CASEAGGEVSPLHF
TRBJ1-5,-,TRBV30,CAWSGRGLFNQPQHF
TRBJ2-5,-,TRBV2,CASSEDSQETQYF
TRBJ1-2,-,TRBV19,CASQAGAYGYTF
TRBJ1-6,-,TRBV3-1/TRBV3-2,CASSQDFVADNSPLHF
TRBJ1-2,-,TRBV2,CASAGGGAGSSGYTF
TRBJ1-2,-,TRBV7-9,CASSLAPSGYTF
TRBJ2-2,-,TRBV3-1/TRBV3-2,CASSQEGTSGGQNTGELFF
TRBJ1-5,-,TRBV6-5,CASSRARGSNQPQHF
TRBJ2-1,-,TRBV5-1,CASSLSGRAWGNEQFF
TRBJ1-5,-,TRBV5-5,CASSSNHGGNQPQHF
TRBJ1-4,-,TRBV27,CASSPGQNSNEKLFF
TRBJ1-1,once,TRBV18,CASSLAVNTEAFF
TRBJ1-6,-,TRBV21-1,CASSRDRVNSPLHF
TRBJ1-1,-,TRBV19,CASSIKRVTEAFF
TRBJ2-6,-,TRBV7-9,CASSPPFRYTGANVLTF
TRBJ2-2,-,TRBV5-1,CASRADRFGGELFF
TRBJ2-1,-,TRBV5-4,CASSLKRGVSEQFF
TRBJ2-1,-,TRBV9,CASSVARTGINEQFF
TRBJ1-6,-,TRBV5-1,CASSVTGNSPLHF
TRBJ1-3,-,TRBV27,CASSPGVAGNTIYF
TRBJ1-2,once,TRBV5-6,CASSLEGVGAYGYTF
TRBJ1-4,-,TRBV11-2,CASSLAGTGTKLFF
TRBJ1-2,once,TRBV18,CASSPTTFGTRDGYTF
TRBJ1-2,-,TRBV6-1,CASSEIQARSGGYTF
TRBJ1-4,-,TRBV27,CASSPDRGREKLFF
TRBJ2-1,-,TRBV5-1,CASSSWGGSYNEQFF
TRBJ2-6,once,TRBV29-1,CSVGDSSGANVLTF
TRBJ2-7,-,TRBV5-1,CASSFRGVTYEQYF
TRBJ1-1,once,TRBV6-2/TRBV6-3,CASSADRGSRTEAFF
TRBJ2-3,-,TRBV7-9,CASSSEGDTQYF
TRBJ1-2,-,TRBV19,CASKGVNYGYTF
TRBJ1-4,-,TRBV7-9,CASSHTTVGNEKLFF
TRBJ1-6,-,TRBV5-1,CASRPGSSYNSPLHF